Sequencing of this TCR beta chain was carried out in a study of control samples from healthy donors and cancer patients. A remark on this clone: At one end, the junction sequence differs from germline, possibly due to a read error.

Assay used: immunoSEQ multiplex PCR; TCRdb lists only in-frame clones, some missing. This table holds tens of thousands of clones, roughly nine tenths found once. This clonotype originated in a man aged 25-45 years with colorectal cancer. Sequencing was done on a sample of PBMCs.

The CDR3: CASSSALTAF. Written as DNA, the CDR3 is TGTGCCAGCAGCTCGGCCTTAACGGCCTTC. This chain joins TRBV7-9 and TRBJ1-2; D is undetermined. CDR1 and CDR2 from the germline V gene are SEHNR and FQNEAQ (reference sequence). The CDR3 is made up of 10 amino acids.